The rows below give T cell receptor delta chains drawn from one sample of a study of γδ T cells in repeated Plasmodium falciparum infection. TCRdb called clones from the multiplex PCR reads again using CATT. The sample includes roughly 86,000 delta-chain clones, 1.4% of them seen just once. Sequenced input: gamma-delta T cells from blood. All receptors derive from a pool of human donors (malaria-infected and uninfected, not separated). Both conserved end residues are part of each CDR3. Each record gives: clone size, J gene, V gene, D gene, CDR3 DNA, CDR3 protein. The D gene is left open where the match is weak. Size is stated as once, few, many, or a class for an expanded clone.

abundance: many; j_gene: TRDJ1; v_gene: TRDV2; d_gene: TRDD3; CDR3nt: TGTGCCTGTGACACCGTTGGGGGAGCCACAACCGATAAACTCATCTTT; CDR3aa: CACDTVGGATTDKLIF
abundance: many; j_gene: TRDJ1; v_gene: TRDV1; d_gene: NA; CDR3nt: TGTGCTCTTGAATGCCCCGAAGAGTACACCGATAAACTCATCTTT; CDR3aa: CALECPEEYTDKLIF
abundance: many; j_gene: TRDJ1; v_gene: TRDV2; d_gene: NA; CDR3nt: TGTGCCTGTGACCGGCTGGGGACTAACACCGATAAACTCATCTTT; CDR3aa: CACDRLGTNTDKLIF
abundance: many; j_gene: TRDJ1; v_gene: TRDV1; d_gene: NA; CDR3nt: TGTGCTCTTGGAATAAACCTGGTTACTAAACTCATCTTT; CDR3aa: CALGINLVTKLIF
abundance: many; j_gene: TRDJ1; v_gene: TRDV1; d_gene: TRDD3; CDR3nt: TGTGCTCTTGGGGATTTCCTGTTATGGGGGATACCTCAGGGGGGTAAACTCATCTTT; CDR3aa: CALGDFLLWGIPQGGKLIF
abundance: many; j_gene: TRDJ1; v_gene: TRDV1; d_gene: TRDD3; CDR3nt: TGTGCTCTTGGGGGTCCCTCCATTCCTAACCTCAAGGTACTGGGGGATACCGATAAACTCATCTTT; CDR3aa: CALGGPSIPNLKVLGDTDKLIF
abundance: many; j_gene: TRDJ1; v_gene: TRDV1; d_gene: TRDD3; CDR3nt: TGTGCTCTTGGGGAACTTTATACTCCTTTCTACGTTCAGTCGACTGGGGGACCCGGAGCTAAACTCATCTTT; CDR3aa: CALGELYTPFYVQSTGGPGAKLIF
abundance: many; j_gene: TRDJ1; v_gene: TRDV1; d_gene: TRDD3; CDR3nt: TGTGCTCTTGGGGAACCGCCCATTGGGGGATACCGGTACACCGATAAACTCATCTTT; CDR3aa: CALGEPPIGGYRYTDKLIF
abundance: many; j_gene: TRDJ1; v_gene: TRDV1; d_gene: TRDD3; CDR3nt: TGTGCTCTTGGGGAAAATCCCCCTTTATACTGGGGGATACGCCTCGGTAAACTCATCTTT; CDR3aa: CALGENPPLYWGIRLGKLIF
abundance: medium-sized; j_gene: TRDJ1; v_gene: TRDV2; d_gene: TRDD3; CDR3nt: TGTGCCTGTGACACCGTTGAATTACTGGGGGATACGTCAGACACCGATAAACTCATCTTT; CDR3aa: CACDTVELLGDTSDTDKLIF
abundance: many; j_gene: TRDJ1; v_gene: TRDV1; d_gene: NA; CDR3nt: TGTGCTCTTGGGGAACTCGTGAGGCGGGGGAGATGTAAAGAGTCTCACTCTCGGCTTAAGTACACCGATAAACTCATCTTT; CDR3aa: CALGELVRRGRCKESHSRLKYTDKLIF
abundance: many; j_gene: TRDJ1; v_gene: TRDV1; d_gene: NA; CDR3nt: TGTGCTCTTGGGGAACTACAGCCTTGGCTTAAGGAGCCCTGGTGGCGGACCGATAAACTCATCTTT; CDR3aa: CALGELQPWLKEPWWRTDKLIF
abundance: medium-sized; j_gene: TRDJ1; v_gene: TRDV3; d_gene: TRDD3; CDR3nt: TGTGCCTTCCCTCCGTGGGGGATACGCCAGTACACCGATAAACTCATCTTT; CDR3aa: CAFPPWGIRQYTDKLIF